This is a list of T cell receptor beta chains from one sample in a study of T cell repertoires in cytomegalovirus infection. Using its own MiXCR run on the reads, TCRdb lists one record per CDR3 protein. The top ten clones hold 30% to 35% of a sample with about 130,000 distinct CDR3 sequences, roughly 25% of them seen once. No antigens are known for them. Input material: PBMCs, sequenced either directly or after in vitro stimulation (not recorded which). The receptors stem from a human donor in good health (CMV status not recorded). Some clones in this sample may be carry-over from other donors' samples. CDR3s leave out the opening cysteine and the closing phenylalanine or tryptophan.

j_gene | v_gene | CDR3aa
TRBJ2-2 | TRBV7-9 | ASSLVFGGNTGELF
TRBJ1-1 | TRBV19 | ASSNRGTEAF
TRBJ2-5 | TRBV6-2/TRBV6-3 | ASSYDGTYQETQY
TRBJ1-1 | TRBV27 | ASSFFWNTEAF
TRBJ1-5 | TRBV28 | ASSFTGRNQPQH
TRBJ1-2 | TRBV4-3 | ASSQGVGYGYT
TRBJ2-6 | TRBV5-1 | ASSLGGNSGANVLT
TRBJ2-1 | TRBV30 | AWSGRLAGLNEQF
TRBJ2-5 | TRBV7-2 | ASSPGLYQETQY
TRBJ2-1 | TRBV20-1 | SARDSGRAEGEQF
TRBJ2-7 | TRBV5-4 | ASSLDGNTAYEQY
TRBJ2-7 | TRBV15 | ATSRGLAGTYEQY
TRBJ1-1 | TRBV7-7 | AIVTEAF
TRBJ2-4 | TRBV6-2/TRBV6-3 | ASSPIGIRASAGRVAVLNIQY
TRBJ2-5 | TRBV7-8 | ASSPGLAGLETQY
TRBJ2-2 | TRBV10-3 | AITQRREGTGELF
TRBJ1-2 | TRBV28 | ASSSATVYYGYT
TRBJ2-5 | TRBV6-2/TRBV6-3 | ASSGSSETQY
TRBJ1-3 | TRBV14 | ASSQSATIY
TRBJ1-5 | TRBV20-1 | SATNRGSGDQPQH
TRBJ1-5 | TRBV4-3 | ASSQDLVKPQH
TRBJ2-3 | TRBV4-1 | ASSLTLAARTDTQY
TRBJ1-2 | TRBV7-8 | ASSNQANLANYGYT
TRBJ2-1 | TRBV20-1 | SARSRTSGVLGYNEQF
TRBJ2-7 | TRBV2 | ASSEEAGARGEQY
TRBJ2-7 | TRBV7-2 | ASSLVGIRDRGYEQY
TRBJ2-1 | TRBV10-3 | AISGRLAGVREQF
TRBJ1-5 | TRBV28 | ASRLGGVSNQPQH
TRBJ1-1 | TRBV20-1 | SARDRLNRGGLRDTEAF
TRBJ2-5 | TRBV5-6 | ASSLPGLAGKETQY
TRBJ2-1 | TRBV9 | ASSALTGRYNEQF
TRBJ1-5 | TRBV19 | ASSIDPAFNQPQH
TRBJ2-7 | TRBV2 | ASSEGHRQDEQY
TRBJ1-1 | TRBV7-2 | ASSPRPGTITEAF
TRBJ2-7 | TRBV7-2 | ASSVAEYEQY
TRBJ1-1 | TRBV30 | AWSTKGTEAF
TRBJ2-7 | TRBV20-1 | SAPVRGYEQY
TRBJ2-3 | TRBV6-2/TRBV6-3 | ASSQPSTDTQY
TRBJ2-5 | TRBV7-2 | ASTPGQGYQETQY
TRBJ2-2 | TRBV5-4 | ASSDPLAPGELF
TRBJ2-1 | TRBV7-2 | ASSWRNEQF
TRBJ1-5 | TRBV30 | AWSRQTEPQH
TRBJ1-5 | TRBV7-2 | ASSLKTGNQPQH
TRBJ2-7 | TRBV28 | ASSLVPGLGSYEQY
TRBJ2-5 | TRBV5-4 | ASRWSGRGQETQY
TRBJ1-6 | TRBV28 | ASSPRGGYSPLH
TRBJ1-5 | TRBV9 | ASSASRRSITGGLSNQPQH
TRBJ2-1 | TRBV6-1 | ASSEWLAGAYNEQF